This paragraph reports one T cell receptor beta chain. Authors' methods: For nucleated cells, counts were estimated from reference gene primer amplification. Assay: immunoSEQ multiplex PCR; the TCRdb copy retains only in-frame clones and omits some. V, J and clone size reflect that table, while D and trimming were determined from the DNA. The sample lists 250,000 to 350,000 clones, roughly 89% occurring once. These data originate in a study of blood T cell repertoires in COVID-19. Study summary: The origin of the acute and convalescent COVID-19 samples was the United States, Italy and Spain. Sample material is recorded as cDNA or gDNA derived from T cells, B-cell-depleted T cells, or PBMCs.

Between the trimmed V and J ends, which lost 2 bases and 6 bases, there was a span of 12 bases. The CDR3 is 15 residues long. The germline V gene encodes CDR1 SGHRS and CDR2 YFSETQ. This receptor was identified in a woman under 40 with active or convalescent COVID-19. Sequencing was done on a sample of peripheral blood. The rearrangement links TRBV5-1 to TRBJ1-6, with D perhaps TRBD1 (5 bases). The CDR3 spells CASSFRDSPNSPLHF. The CDR3 DNA reads as TGCGCCAGCAGCTTCCGTGACAGTCCTAATTCACCCCTCCACTTT.